The 28 T cell receptor beta chains listed next were all sequenced from one sample in a study of T cell repertoires in cytomegalovirus infection. These receptors lack a known antigen. TCRdb ran MiXCR on the reads and lists one entry per CDR3 protein. The sample consists of 100,000 to 150,000 distinct CDR3 sequences, roughly a quarter of them appearing once. Specimen: PBMCs, sequenced either directly or after in vitro stimulation (not recorded which). The receptors come from a human donor in good health (CMV status not recorded). Some clones in this sample may be carry-over from other donors' samples.

The CDR3 is CASREQGNTEAFF. DNA for the CDR3: TGTGCCAGCAGAGAACAGGGGAACACTGAAGCTTTCTTT. The V and J genes are TRBV12-3 or TRBV12-4 and TRBJ1-1; a possible D gene is TRBD1 (6 bases). The V and J ends lost 6 bases and 1 base respectively, with 9 bases between them. CDR3 length equals 13 residues.

In this sample, this clonotype turned up a few times. CDR3 amino acids: CASTGLAGVQETQYF. CDR3 bases: TGTGCCAGCACTGGACTAGCGGGCGTCCAAGAGACCCAGTACTTC. The rearrangement uses TRBV6-1 and TRBJ2-5, with TRBD2 matching 11 bases. The J segment lost 1 base and the V segment lost 7 bases, leaving 5 bases of the junction unmatched. The CDR3 spans 15 residues. Germline V gene data show CDR1 as MNHNS and CDR2 as SASEGT.

This clonotype was recorded a few times. The chain joins TRBV4-3 to TRBJ2-2; no reliable D call. The ends were cut back, 0 bases at V and 0 bases at J, with 5 bases in the middle. The germline CDR1 and CDR2 sequences are LGHNA and YSLEER. This CDR3 is 15 amino acids long. The CDR3 DNA reads TGCGCCAGCAGCCAAGATTCGTCGAACACCGGGGAGCTGTTTTTT. Its protein is CASSQDSSNTGELFF.

This clonotype occurred a few times. The chain joins TRBV29-1 to TRBJ1-1; no clear D gene. The CDR3 length is 18 residues. Trimming shortened V by 4 bases and J by 1 base, and 25 bases separated the two germline ends. CDR1 is SQVTM and CDR2 is ANQGSEA in the germline V gene. CDR3 in DNA: TGCAGCGTTGCGGTTGGAAGGGAACTACAACCACGGAACACTGAAGCTTTCTTT. Translating it yields CSVAVGRELQPRNTEAFF.

This clonotype was picked up a small number of times. This chain uses TRBV7-2 with TRBJ2-5, with 7 nucleotides matching TRBD2. Looked up from germline, CDR1 is SGHTA and CDR2 is FQGNSA. Germline trimming cut 3 bases from V and 2 bases from J; bases unmatched to any gene: 6. The CDR3 runs 15 residues. CDR3 residues: CASSFASGVQETQYF. CDR3 DNA sequence: TGTGCCAGCAGCTTTGCTAGCGGAGTACAAGAGACCCAGTACTTC.

J is TRBJ1-1 and V is TRBV7-9; unclear D gene. V was trimmed by 3 bases and J by 7 bases, leaving 12 bases between them. CDR1 and CDR2 from the germline V gene are SEHNR and FQNEAQ (reference sequence). The CDR3 is 13 amino acids. In DNA form, the CDR3 reads TGTGCCAGCAGCTTGTGGGGAAGCTATGAAGCTTTCTTT. It codes for CASSLWGSYEAFF.

The table lists this clonotype with a few counts. The chain links TRBV9 to TRBJ1-1; TRBD1 might be the D (6 bases). The V end was cut by 3 bases, the J end by 2 bases, with 11 bases between. Germline CDR1 SGDLS, CDR2 YYNGEE. This CDR3 is 14 amino acids long. CDR3 coding DNA: TGTGCCAGCAGCGGTGGGACACTCAACACTGAAGCTTTCTTT. It encodes CASSGGTLNTEAFF.

There are many counts of this clonotype. J is TRBJ1-6 and V is TRBV7-8, with 7 bases aligning to TRBD1. Losses at the gene ends were 5 bases for V and 7 bases for J; bases not matched to a gene: 5. The CDR3 is 14 amino acids. Germline CDR1 and CDR2: SGHVS and FQNEAQ. The CDR3 is CASSQGQRNSPLHF. The CDR3 DNA follows: TGTGCCAGCAGCCAGGGACAGCGGAATTCACCCCTCCACTTT.

The chain links TRBV7-9 to TRBJ1-2; D possibly corresponds to TRBD1 (6 bases). CDR3 size: 13 residues. Per the germline V gene, CDR1 is SEHNR and CDR2 is FQNEAQ (reference sequence). V was trimmed by 5 bases and J by 3 bases, leaving 10 bases between them. CDR3 sequence reads: CASSPDSYYGYTF. For the CDR3, the DNA is TGTGCCAGCAGCCCGGACAGTTACTATGGCTACACCTTC.

Many counts were recorded for this clonotype. This sequence joins TRBV7-2 and TRBJ2-3, with 14 bases fitting TRBD2. The V gene's germline CDR1 is SGHTA and CDR2 FQGNSA. With 5 bases clipped from V and 1 base from J, the junction kept 5 bases outside the gene matches. The CDR3 covers 17 residues. As DNA, the CDR3 is TGTGCCAGCAGCCTCGGACTAGCGGGAGGACGCACAGATACGCAGTATTTT. It specifies CASSLGLAGGRTDTQYF.

Regarding this clonotype: Just one base apart from a much larger clone, this may be a read error. This chain links TRBV7-2 with TRBJ2-1; TRBD2 matches at 9 bases. Looked up from germline, CDR1 is SGHTA and CDR2 is FQGNSA. The CDR3 runs 18 residues. V trimming: 1 base; J trimming: 0 bases; junction bases outside the gene matches: 7. This CDR3 is CTSSLEAGGLGSYNEQFF. DNA for the CDR3: TGTACCAGCAGCTTAGAAGCGGGAGGCTTAGGCTCCTACAATGAGCAGTTCTTC.

In nucleotides, the CDR3 is TGTGCCAGCAGTCGAACGGCCAACGTCCTGACTTTC. Translation gives CASSRTANVLTF. The chain is built from TRBV6-2 or TRBV6-3 and TRBJ2-6; D remains ambiguous. Trimming took off 5 bases at V and 6 bases at J, with 5 bases between the two ends. The germline V gene has CDR1 MNHEY and CDR2 SVGEGT. CDR3 length equals 12 residues.

Many counts were recorded for this clonotype. The chain uses TRBV7-2 and TRBJ1-1; possibly TRBD1 for D (6 bases). This CDR3 comprises 14 residues. In germline, CDR1 is SGHTA, CDR2 FQGNSA. V lost 5 bases and J 2 bases, leaving 12 bases between the germline ends. CDR3 loop: CASSLTDRNTEAFF. The CDR3 DNA sequence: TGTGCCAGCAGCCTAACGGACAGAAACACTGAAGCTTTCTTT. The full variable domain, its missing parts supplied by reference TRBV7-2 and TRBJ1-1, is GAGVSQSPSNKVTEKGKDVELRCDPISGHTALYWYRQSLGQGLEFLIYFQGNSAPDKSGLPSDRFSAERTGGSVSTLTIQRTQQEDSAVYLCASSLTDRNTEAFFGQGTRLTVV.

A few counts support this clonotype. The gene calls are TRBV16 and TRBJ1-1; no clear D. The V gene lost 1 base and the J gene lost 8 bases, with 11 bases spanning the gap. CDR1 KGHSY and CDR2 FQNENV come from the germline V gene. This CDR3 region has 13 residues. CDR3 region: CASSQLESSEAFF. CDR3 in DNA: TGTGCCAGCAGCCAATTAGAGTCCTCGGAAGCTTTCTTT.

The CDR3 is CASSLNRGRDTEAFF. CDR3 DNA: TGTGCCAGCAGCTTAAACCGGGGAAGGGACACTGAAGCTTTCTTT. The rearrangement joins TRBV7-9 to TRBJ1-1; D gene ambiguous. This CDR3 has 15 residues. CDR1 and CDR2 (germline): SEHNR, FQNEAQ (reference sequence). V gave up 2 bases and J gave up 3 bases, with 13 bases separating them.

This rearrangement joins TRBV12-3 or TRBV12-4 to TRBJ2-1; 8 bases match TRBD2. V shed 10 bases, J shed 0 bases, and the junction held 8 bases outside the gene matches. There are 15 residues in the CDR3. CDR3 nucleotides: TGTGCCACCAAACCCGGGACTAGCTCCTACAATGAGCAGTTCTTC. This translates into CATKPGTSSYNEQFF.

In its sample, this clonotype was seen many times. The CDR3 coding sequence is TGTGCCAGTACCCAGTGGGATAGCGGGGTAGATACGCAGTATTTT. Translated: CASTQWDSGVDTQYF. The chain uses TRBV19 and TRBJ2-3; 8 bases are shared with TRBD2. Germline CDR1 is LNHDA and CDR2 is SQIVND (reference sequence). There are 15 residues in the CDR3. V trimming: 7 bases; J trimming: 5 bases; junction bases outside the gene matches: 11.

This chain joins TRBV5-1 and TRBJ1-2, with D unclear. Trimming shortened V by 3 bases and J by 4 bases, and 7 bases separated the two germline ends. CDR3 length: 12 amino acids. CDR1 SGHRS and CDR2 YFSETQ come from the germline V gene. CDR3 bases: TGCGCCAGCAGCTCCTCAGCCTATGGCTACACCTTC. Protein product: CASSSSAYGYTF.

This clonotype was observed a few times. The chain is built from TRBV25-1 and TRBJ2-7; a weak D match, TRBD2 (6 bases). V was clipped by 9 bases and J by 3 bases, with 18 bases between them. This CDR3 region has 14 residues. CDR1 and CDR2 (germline): MGHDK, SYGVNS. The CDR3 here is CASTPGGPIYEQYF. In DNA form, the CDR3 reads TGTGCCAGTACCCCCGGGGGTCCCATCTACGAGCAGTACTTC.

This sequence joins TRBV11-2 and TRBJ2-1, with 8 bases fitting TRBD2. The CDR3 runs 15 residues. Trimming cost V 2 bases and J 3 bases; bases outside gene matches: 3. Germline CDR1 reads SGHAT; CDR2 reads FQNNGV. CDR3 in DNA: TGTGCCAGCAGCTTACGGAGCGGGGGCTACAATGAGCAGTTCTTC. Its translation is CASSLRSGGYNEQFF.

The chain couples TRBV4-1 to TRBJ1-1; D is possibly TRBD1 (5 bases). Germline loops: CDR1 MGHRA, CDR2 YSYEKL. The CDR3 is 15 residues long. Trimming removed 8 bases at V and 1 base at J, with 17 bases between. CDR3 protein: CASLPETVRNTEAFF. DNA of the CDR3: TGCGCCAGCCTCCCGGAGACAGTTAGGAACACTGAAGCTTTCTTT.

This clonotype was recorded at least ten times. The V gene is TRBV12-3 or TRBV12-4, the J gene TRBJ2-5; no reliable D call. With 2 bases removed from V and 5 bases from J, the gap between germline ends came to 12 bases. The CDR3 contains 14 residues. The CDR3 spells CASSLNVGMETQYF. The CDR3 region has the DNA TGTGCCAGCAGTTTAAATGTGGGTATGGAGACCCAGTACTTC.

J is TRBJ2-5 and V is TRBV6-4, with D unresolved. The germline V gene has CDR1 MRHNA and CDR2 SNTAGT. The CDR3 contains 10 residues. V dropped 6 bases and J dropped 3 bases, with 2 bases sitting between them. CDR3 DNA sequence: TGTGCCAGCAGGGAAGAGACCCAGTACTTC. This gives the protein CASREETQYF.

This clonotype was found a few times. J is TRBJ2-7 and V is TRBV6-1; TRBD1 agrees at 7 bases. Germline-derived CDR1 and CDR2 are MNHNS and SASEGT. V was clipped by 6 bases and J by 3 bases; unmatched bases: 5. This CDR3 comprises 13 residues. The CDR3 here is CASSLGQFYEQYV. CDR3 nucleotide sequence: TGTGCCAGCAGCCTGGGACAGTTCTACGAGCAGTACGTC.

J is TRBJ2-1 and V is TRBV6-6; perhaps TRBD2 as D (6 bases). The V gene's germline CDR1 is MNHNY and CDR2 SVGAGI (reference sequence). The CDR3 runs 15 residues. Trimming removed 2 bases at V and 2 bases at J, with 10 bases between. The CDR3 DNA is TGTGCCAGCAGTTACGTGGGGGAGGCCTACAATGAGCAGTTCTTC. This sequence encodes CASSYVGEAYNEQFF.

This clonotype was counted between two and nine times. This chain uses TRBV5-6 with TRBJ2-5, with unresolved D. This CDR3 comprises 12 residues. Between the trimmed V and J ends, which lost 4 bases and 4 bases, there was a span of 8 bases. Germline CDR1 is SGHDT and CDR2 is YYEEEE. Written as DNA, the CDR3 is TGTGCCAGCAGCCTGCCCCTAGAGACCCAGTACTTC. This encodes CASSLPLETQYF.

In DNA form, the CDR3 reads TGTGCCAGCAGCGTCGGACAGAGGGAATACGAGCAGTACTTC. Amino acid sequence: CASSVGQREYEQYF. V and J are TRBV7-8 and TRBJ2-7, with D possibly matching TRBD1 (6 bases). The CDR3 loop spans 14 amino acids. Between the trimmed V and J ends, which lost 5 bases and 4 bases, there was a span of 15 bases. Germline CDR1 SGHVS, CDR2 FQNEAQ.

The rearrangement links TRBV25-1 to TRBJ1-2; the match to TRBD1 covers 11 bases. Trimming cost V 4 bases and J 6 bases; bases outside gene matches: 4. The CDR3 is made up of 14 amino acids. Per the germline V gene, CDR1 is MGHDK and CDR2 is SYGVNS. The CDR3: CASSGDRGGNGYTF. CDR3 bases: TGTGCCAGCAGTGGGGACAGGGGGGGGAATGGCTACACCTTC.